Detailed here is one T cell receptor beta chain. This specimen belongs to a study of blood T cell repertoires in COVID-19. Study summary: Whether acute or convalescent, the COVID-19 samples came from the United States, Italy and Spain. The cDNA or gDNA used as material had been derived from T cells, B-cell-depleted T cells, or PBMCs.

Original data processing: By means of reference gene primer amplification, nucleated cell counts were estimated. Profiled with immunoSEQ multiplex PCR; TCRdb holds only in-frame clones, not every one. The V and J calls and clone size are taken from that table; D and trimming were inferred from the DNA. This sample carries 55,000 to 65,000 clones, roughly 82% of them seen once, and the ten largest clones take more than 5%. Trimming removed 4 bases from V and 6 bases from J; junction bases left unmatched: 11. The CDR3 is 15 residues long. The V gene's germline CDR1 is SGHRS and CDR2 YFSETQ. This chain links TRBV5-1 with TRBJ1-1; 8 bases line up with TRBD1. The sequence derives from a woman in her sixties or seventies with acute or convalescent COVID-19. Input material: peripheral blood. CDR3 region: CASSVGTGQVAEAFF. CDR3 in DNA: TGCGCCAGCAGCGTAGGGACAGGTCAGGTAGCTGAAGCTTTCTTT.